The subject of this entry is one T cell receptor beta chain. Its matching antigen is unknown. This CDR3 has 14 residues. CDR1 and CDR2 (germline): MNHNS, SASEGT. The J segment lost 2 bases and the V segment lost 5 bases, leaving 5 bases of the junction unmatched. This record belongs to a study of OX40 agonist ivuxolimab in advanced cancers. General observations from the study: Patients who responded partially at 0.1-3.0 mg/kg showed clonal expansion ranking among the lowest. Among T cells, CD8+ cells averaged more expanded clones than CD4+ cells.

Data came from immunoSEQ multiplex PCR; TCRdb stores just in-frame clones and leaves some out. This table has approximately 11,000 clones, roughly 69% appearing once. The chain joins TRBV6-1 to TRBJ1-1; the match to TRBD1 covers 7 bases. The clonotype was recovered from an adult with an advanced solid tumor such as melanoma, head and neck, liver or kidney cancer. The sequenced sample was CD4+ or CD8+ T cells sorted from blood, obtained in a trial of the OX40 agonist ivuxolimab. The DNA for the CDR3 is TGTGCCAGCAGTAACAGGGGTCCAAACACTGAAGCTTTCTTT. Residues: CASSNRGPNTEAFF.